One and the same sample provided the 24 T cell receptor beta chains below, sequenced in a study of cytomegalovirus exposure and HLA in healthy donors. The study ran its PCR with 60 Vbeta and 13 Jbeta primers. Profiled with immunoSEQ multiplex PCR; TCRdb holds only in-frame clones, not every one. The sample yields 99,000 or so clones, roughly two thirds seen once. The sequenced material came from PBMCs. The receptors stem from a man aged 30 to 39 in good health and CMV-seronegative.

The rearrangement uses TRBV11-2 and TRBJ2-5; 10 bases line up with TRBD1. The CDR3 totals 16 residues. Germline lookup yields CDR1 SGHAT and CDR2 FQNNGV. V lost 4 bases to trimming and J lost 5 bases; unmatched junction nucleotides: 10. CDR3 bases: TGTGCCAGCAGCTCAGGGGACAGGGGCGGGTGGGAGACCCAGTACTTC. It codes for CASSSGDRGGWETQYF.

This sequence joins TRBV29-1 and TRBJ2-1, with D maybe TRBD2 (6 bases). The germline gives CDR1 SQVTM, CDR2 ANQGSEA. Trimming took 0 bases from V and 8 from J, leaving 17 bases between them. This CDR3 region has 15 residues. CDR3 DNA: TGCAGCGTTGAAGATCAGGGAGGCGTAAGGTATGAGCAGTTCTTC. It yields the protein CSVEDQGGVRYEQFF.

The gene calls are TRBV9 and TRBJ2-2, with TRBD2 matching over 7 bases. Germline V gene data show CDR1 as SGDLS and CDR2 as YYNGEE. The CDR3 totals 14 residues. Trimming at V came to 3 bases and at J to 6 bases, leaving 5 bases not matched to a gene. CDR3 loop: CASSAGRVAGELFF. The CDR3 DNA is TGTGCCAGCAGCGCAGGGAGGGTGGCCGGGGAGCTGTTTTTT.

The chain's CDR3 is CASSLGRSGANVLTF. In nucleotides, the CDR3 is TGTGCCAGCAGCTTAGGTAGGAGTGGGGCCAACGTCCTGACTTTC. The rearrangement joins TRBV11-3 to TRBJ2-6; the D is unclear. The germline V and J ends were trimmed by 1 base and 3 bases, with 7 bases remaining between them. Per the germline V gene, CDR1 is SGHNT and CDR2 is YENEEA. The CDR3 sequence is 15 residues long.

This clone was counted a few times. V gene TRBV6-1 combines with J gene TRBJ2-1; weak D call: TRBD2 (5 bases). CDR3 length: 16 amino acids. With 4 bases removed from V and 0 bases from J, the gap between germline ends came to 13 bases. Germline V CDR1 and CDR2: MNHNS, SASEGT. The CDR3 region is CASSGQEADSYNEQFF. The CDR3 DNA reads as TGTGCCAGCAGTGGGCAAGAAGCGGACTCCTACAATGAGCAGTTCTTC.

This chain joins TRBV7-8 and TRBJ2-7; D is ambiguous. V was shortened by 3 bases and J by 0 bases, with 6 bases between the two germline ends. The CDR3 is 13 amino acids. Germline lookup yields CDR1 SGHVS and CDR2 FQNEAQ. CDR3 protein: CASSFLSSYEQYF. CDR3 coding DNA: TGTGCCAGCAGCTTCTTGAGCTCCTACGAGCAGTACTTC.

This clone was counted a few times. The V call is TRBV28, the J call TRBJ1-1; maybe TRBD1 (5 bases). The CDR3 runs to 14 residues. Trimming removed 2 bases from V and 7 bases from J, with 14 bases in between. The germline CDR1 and CDR2 sequences are MDHEN and SYDVKM. CDR3 in amino acids: CASSLQGITHEAFF. CDR3 sequence (DNA): TGTGCCAGCAGTTTACAGGGAATCACCCATGAAGCTTTCTTT. Filled out from reference TRBV28 and TRBJ1-1, the complete variable domain reads DVKVTQSSRYLVKRTGEKVFLECVQDMDHENMFWYRQDPGLGLRLIYFSYDVKMKEKGDIPEGYSVSREKKERFSLILESASTNQTSMYLCASSLQGITHEAFFGQGTRLTVV.

This clone was detected a few times. The chain has TRBV5-6 and TRBJ2-1; 9 nucleotides align to TRBD1. V gave up 2 bases and J gave up 9 bases; unmatched junction bases: 3. Germline-derived CDR1 and CDR2 are SGHDT and YYEEEE. This CDR3 is 13 amino acids long. CDR3 coding DNA: TGTGCCAGCAGCTTACAGGGGGCCGGTGAGCAGTTCTTC. Translation gives CASSLQGAGEQFF.

This chain connects TRBV2 to TRBJ1-1; 7 nucleotides agree with TRBD1. CDR3 length: 14 residues. The germline gives CDR1 SNHLY, CDR2 FYNNEI. The J segment lost 1 base and the V segment lost 6 bases, leaving 5 bases of the junction unmatched. CDR3 DNA: TGTGCCAGCAGCTTTCAGGGGGGGAACACTGAAGCTTTCTTT. This translates into CASSFQGGNTEAFF.

The V call is TRBV29-1, the J call TRBJ2-2, with TRBD2 matching 12 bases. The germline CDR1 and CDR2 sequences are SQVTM and ANQGSEA. The CDR3 sequence is 15 residues long. The junction had 8 bases not matched to a gene; V was cut back by 7 bases and J by 5 bases. The CDR3 DNA follows: TGCAGCGGCGGACTAGCGGGATCGGGAACCGGGGAGCTGTTTTTT. Translated, it gives CSGGLAGSGTGELFF.

The V and J genes are TRBV6-5 and TRBJ2-2; 8 bases are a match to TRBD1. Losses at the gene ends were 2 bases for V and 8 bases for J; bases not matched to a gene: 7. The CDR3 contains 15 residues. CDR1 and CDR2 from the germline V gene are MNHEY and SVGAGI. The DNA of the CDR3 is TGTGCCAGCAGTTACCAGGGGGCTAGCGAGGGGGAGCTGTTTTTT. Translation gives CASSYQGASEGELFF.

The V gene is TRBV4-3, the J gene TRBJ2-7; D remains unclear. V gave up 0 bases and J gave up 0 bases, with 9 bases separating them. In germline, CDR1 is LGHNA, CDR2 YSLEER. The CDR3 is made up of 15 amino acids. The chain's CDR3 is CASSQDSVGSYEQYF. CDR3 bases: TGCGCCAGCAGCCAAGATAGTGTTGGCTCCTACGAGCAGTACTTC.

This chain links TRBV4-2 with TRBJ2-7; TRBD2 matches 7 bases. V lost 0 bases and J lost 3; bases outside the gene matches: 8. This CDR3 comprises 16 residues. Germline values: CDR1 LGHNA, CDR2 YNFKEQ. The CDR3 here is CASSQEASGLNYEQYF. CDR3 sequence (DNA): TGTGCCAGCAGCCAAGAAGCTAGCGGACTAAACTACGAGCAGTACTTC.

The J gene is TRBJ2-7, the V gene TRBV28; 7 bases map to TRBD1. V lost 6 bases and J lost 2; bases outside the gene matches: 4. CDR3 length equals 13 residues. CDR1 is MDHEN and CDR2 is SYDVKM in the germline V gene. CDR3 sequence reads: CASSQGGPYEQYF. As DNA, the CDR3 is TGTGCCAGCAGCCAAGGGGGCCCCTACGAGCAGTACTTC.

The rearrangement links TRBV10-2 to TRBJ1-1; weak D call: TRBD1 (6 bases). CDR1 is WSHSY, CDR2 SAAADI, per germline. The CDR3 contains 12 residues. CDR3: CAVVGGATEAFF. The CDR3 region has the DNA TGCGCAGTAGTAGGGGGTGCCACTGAAGCTTTCTTT.

This clone appeared a few times. The chain is built from TRBV5-5 and TRBJ2-7; D remains ambiguous. The CDR3 runs 13 residues. The germline V and J ends were trimmed by 4 bases and 5 bases, with 13 bases remaining between them. Germline V gene sequence: CDR1 SGHKS, CDR2 YYEKEE (reference sequence). CDR3 sequence reads: CASSTYRHDEQYF. For the CDR3, the DNA is TGTGCCAGCAGCACATACCGTCACGACGAGCAGTACTTC.

The chain employs TRBV10-3 and TRBJ2-7; 7 nucleotides align to TRBD1. Germline V lookup: CDR1 ENHRY, CDR2 SYGVKD. The J segment lost 1 base and the V segment lost 9 bases, leaving 6 bases of the junction unmatched. The CDR3 is 13 amino acids. The CDR3 protein is CAIRTGESYEQYF. DNA for the CDR3: TGTGCCATTCGGACAGGAGAGTCCTACGAGCAGTACTTC.

The V call is TRBV28, the J call TRBJ1-2; tentatively, D is TRBD1 (6 bases). The CDR3 has 14 amino acids. Germline CDR1 reads MDHEN; CDR2 reads SYDVKM. V dropped 6 bases and J dropped 4 bases, with 15 bases sitting between them. The DNA of the CDR3 is TGTGCCAGCAGCCTCCCAGGGGCTACCTATGGCTACACCTTC. Translation: CASSLPGATYGYTF.

In DNA form, the CDR3 reads TGTGCCAGCAGTTACTCAAGCGGGAGGTTCAACGAGCAGTACTTC. This codes for CASSYSSGRFNEQYF. The V and J genes are TRBV6-6 and TRBJ2-5; the match to TRBD2 covers 9 bases. The J call is doubtful: the DNA matches TRBJ2-7 better. The germline V gene has CDR1 MNHNY and CDR2 SVGAGI (reference sequence). The CDR3 totals 15 residues.

The chain couples TRBV19 to TRBJ2-1, with 8 bases identical to TRBD1. Trimming at V came to 4 bases and at J to 5 bases, leaving 7 bases not matched to a gene. The germline gives CDR1 LNHDA, CDR2 SQIVND (reference sequence). This CDR3 region has 15 residues. CDR3 residues: CASSSQGAGDNEQFF. The CDR3 nucleotides are TGTGCCAGTAGTAGCCAGGGGGCTGGGGACAATGAGCAGTTCTTC.

The chain carries TRBV28 and TRBJ1-1; tentatively, D is TRBD1 (6 bases). The CDR3 has 14 residues. Trimming removed 7 bases at V and 0 bases at J, with 12 bases between. The V gene's germline CDR1 is MDHEN and CDR2 SYDVKM. CDR3 sequence (DNA): TGTGCCAGCATCAAGGGGGGGGTGAACACTGAAGCTTTCTTT. It codes for CASIKGGVNTEAFF.

Here the CDR3 DNA reads TGTGCCAGCAGCGCACAGGGGGCAGCGGTGAACACTGAAGCTTTCTTT. Translation: CASSAQGAAVNTEAFF. The V call is TRBV6-6, the J call TRBJ1-1; 9 bases align to TRBD1. The CDR3 length is 16 residues. V dropped 6 bases and J dropped 0; count of bases not matched to a gene: 8. Germline values: CDR1 MNHNY, CDR2 SVGAGI (reference sequence).

The chain couples TRBV19 to TRBJ1-3, with 7 bases that match TRBD1. The V and J ends lost 7 bases and 0 bases, in that order; junction bases with no gene match: 15. CDR1 and CDR2 (germline): LNHDA, SQIVND (reference sequence). The CDR3 loop spans 18 amino acids. The CDR3 spells CASTPLSTGPRSGNTIYF. The CDR3 bases are TGTGCCAGTACCCCCCTTTCGACAGGGCCCCGCTCTGGAAACACCATATATTTT. The entire variable domain, with the rest obtained from reference TRBV19 and TRBJ1-3, is as follows: DGGITQSPKYLFRKEGQNVTLSCEQNLNHDAMYWYRQDPGQGLRLIYYSQIVNDFQKGDIAEGYSVSREKKESFPLTVTSAQKNPTAFYLCASTPLSTGPRSGNTIYFGEGSWLTVV.

This clone was counted a few times. This chain uses TRBV6-5 with TRBJ2-3; D might be TRBD2 (5 bases). Trimming pared 5 bases from V and 1 base from J, leaving 10 bases between. Germline V gene lookup returns CDR1 MNHEY and CDR2 SVGAGI. This CDR3 contains 14 residues. CDR3 in amino acids: CASSGSRGTDTQYF. The CDR3 DNA reads TGTGCCAGCAGTGGGAGCCGGGGCACAGATACGCAGTATTTT.